The clone carrying this T cell receptor beta chain was found once. The antigen is unknown. Germline V lookup: CDR1 SGHRS, CDR2 YFSETQ. Between the trimmed V and J ends, which lost 4 bases and 3 bases, there was a span of 22 bases. The CDR3 covers 17 residues. The data were taken from a study of shared clonotypes between healthy human individuals. In the study overall: The study used three CD4 naive, three CD4 memory, two CD8 naive and one CD8 memory plate per donor. Findings and caveats of the study: Blood was the sole source, and tissue repertoires probably differ. Between several donors, naive CD4 clonotypes were shared at a level of around 5.2%.

Naive CD8 isolation took CD45RO-negative cells positively selected for CCR7 and excluded terminally differentiated effector memory CD45RA+ cells. Assay execution proceeded at the deep level. Some clones are missing from TCRdb's copy, which holds only in-frame ones; the method was immunoSEQ multiplex PCR. The sample contains about 2.1 million clones, roughly 93% of which appear only once. The sample taken for sequencing was naive CD8+ T cells from PBMCs. The chain carries TRBV5-1 and TRBJ1-2; D is possibly TRBD1 (6 bases). The receptor's source is a man younger than 30 in good health. Some clones in this sample may be carry-over from other donors' samples. CDR3 in DNA: TGCGCCAGCAGCCCCGCTGGCAGGGGAGTAAGGGACTATGGCTACACCTTC. Its translation is CASSPAGRGVRDYGYTF.